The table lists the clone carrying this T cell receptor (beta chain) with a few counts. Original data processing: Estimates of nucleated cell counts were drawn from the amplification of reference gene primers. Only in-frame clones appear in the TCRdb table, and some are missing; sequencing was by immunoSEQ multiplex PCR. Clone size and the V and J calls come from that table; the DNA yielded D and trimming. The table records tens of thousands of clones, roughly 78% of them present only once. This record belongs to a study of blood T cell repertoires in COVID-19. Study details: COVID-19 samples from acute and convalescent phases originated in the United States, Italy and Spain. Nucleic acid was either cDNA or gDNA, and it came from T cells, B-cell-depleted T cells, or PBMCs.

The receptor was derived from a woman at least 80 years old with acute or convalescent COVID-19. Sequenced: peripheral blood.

The CDR3 loop is CASSERRNTEAFF. CDR3 in DNA: TGTGCCAGCAGTGAGCGGAGGAACACTGAAGCTTTCTTT. The gene calls are TRBV6-4 and TRBJ1-1, with unresolved D. This CDR3 is built from 13 residues. The V gene's germline CDR1 is MRHNA and CDR2 SNTAGT. The V gene lost 3 bases and the J gene lost 1 base, with 6 bases spanning the gap.